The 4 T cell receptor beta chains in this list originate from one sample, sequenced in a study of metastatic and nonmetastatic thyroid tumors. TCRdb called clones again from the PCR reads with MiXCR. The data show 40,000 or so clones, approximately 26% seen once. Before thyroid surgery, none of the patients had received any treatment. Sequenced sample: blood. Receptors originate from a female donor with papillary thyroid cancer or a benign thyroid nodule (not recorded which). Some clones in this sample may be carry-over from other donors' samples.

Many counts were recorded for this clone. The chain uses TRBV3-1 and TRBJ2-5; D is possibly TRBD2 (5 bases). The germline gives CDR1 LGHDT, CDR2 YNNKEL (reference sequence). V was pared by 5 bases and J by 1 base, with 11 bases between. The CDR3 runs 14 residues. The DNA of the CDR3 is TGTGCCAGCAGCGGGAGTGATCTCCAAGAGACCCAGTACTTC. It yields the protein CASSGSDLQETQYF.

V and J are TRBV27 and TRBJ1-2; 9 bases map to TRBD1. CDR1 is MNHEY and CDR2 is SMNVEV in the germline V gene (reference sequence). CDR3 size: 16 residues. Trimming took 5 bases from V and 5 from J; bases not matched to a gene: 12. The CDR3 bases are TGTGCCAGCAGTGGGGGACAGGGTCTAGACTGTTATGGCTACACCTTC. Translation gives CASSGGQGLDCYGYTF.

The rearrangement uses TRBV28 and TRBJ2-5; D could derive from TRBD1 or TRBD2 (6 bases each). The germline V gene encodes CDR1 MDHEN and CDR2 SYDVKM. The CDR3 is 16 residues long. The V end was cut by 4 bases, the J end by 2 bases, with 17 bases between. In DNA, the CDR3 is TGTGCCAGCAGTTCGCCCCCGGGGGCCGGGCAAGAGACCCAGTACTTC. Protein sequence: CASSSPPGAGQETQYF.

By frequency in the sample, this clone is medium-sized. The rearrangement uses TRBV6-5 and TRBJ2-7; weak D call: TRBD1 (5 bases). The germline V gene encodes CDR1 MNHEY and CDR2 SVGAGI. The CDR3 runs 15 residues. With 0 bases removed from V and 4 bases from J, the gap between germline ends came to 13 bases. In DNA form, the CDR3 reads TGTGCCAGCAGTTACTCGATTCATCAGGGTTACGAGCAGTACTTC. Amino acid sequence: CASSYSIHQGYEQYF.